This T cell receptor beta chain was sequenced in a study of blood T cell repertoires in COVID-19. Study-wide context: Acute and convalescent COVID-19 specimens originated in the United States, Italy and Spain.

Participants came from some 23 US areas, aged about 18 to 89 years. Authors' processing steps: Counts of nucleated cells, estimated from reference gene primer amplification, were obtained. Sequencing was performed with immunoSEQ multiplex PCR; in TCRdb, only in-frame clones are kept and a portion is missing. For V, J and clone size, that table is used; D and trimming come from the DNA. This table holds some 320,000 clones, 85% found once. The CDR3 runs 17 residues. Losses at the gene ends were 2 bases for V and 5 bases for J; bases not matched to a gene: 12. CDR1 is GTSNPN and CDR2 is SVGIG in the germline V gene (reference sequence).

This TCR derives from a woman aged 25 to 45 who had been exposed to COVID-19. Sequencing used PBMCs or T cells enriched from blood (not recorded which). This rearrangement joins TRBV30 to TRBJ1-6; TRBD1 matches at 7 bases. CDR3 nucleotide sequence: TGTGCCTGGAGTCTCATTTCAGGGGGTGTCCATAATTCACCCCTCCACTTT. Its translation is CAWSLISGGVHNSPLHF.